Only a few counts were recorded for the clone carrying this T cell receptor (delta chain). A far bigger clonotype differs at one base, so this is likely a read error. The sample comes from a study of gamma-delta T cells after stem cell transplantation. With CATT, TCRdb re-called clones from the RT-PCR reads. The sample includes 2,800 or so delta-chain clones, around 5% of them seen just once. The source of this sequence is a human donor. It is not recorded whose cells these are; they may come from a transplant donor. The sample was gamma-delta T cells.

CDR3 sequence: CACDTGNWGITDKLTF. CDR3 DNA: TGTGCCTGTGACACCGGGAACTGGGGGATAACCGATAAACTCACCTTT. The chain combines TRDV2 with TRDJ1, with 11 bases fitting TRDD3. The CDR3 sequence is 16 residues long. CDR1 is GEAIGNYY and CDR2 is EKD in the germline V gene.